This note documents a single T cell receptor beta chain sequence. Its antigen is unidentified. The data were obtained in a study of cytomegalovirus exposure and HLA in healthy donors. The study ran its PCR with 60 Vbeta and 13 Jbeta primers. Assay used: immunoSEQ multiplex PCR; TCRdb lists only in-frame clones, some missing. The data contain 150,000 to 200,000 clones, around 79% of them singletons. Sampled while nominally healthy, donors likely had unrecorded immune exposures. Study observations and caveats: Another analysis was done later, and it associated 16,951 TCR beta sequences with HLA alleles at 0.05 false discovery rate. In presence/absence analyses, roughly uniform sequencing depth across donors was assumed. In an earlier analysis, in some 540 donors, most V segments appeared productive either ~90% or ~30% of the time.

This CDR3 spans 13 amino acids. Trimming shortened V by 6 bases and J by 4 bases, and 12 bases separated the two germline ends. The germline V gene encodes CDR1 MNHEY and CDR2 SVGAGI. The sequence was collected from a man aged 45-60 years in good health and CMV-seropositive. This chain uses TRBV6-5 with TRBJ1-1, with a tentative D call TRBD1 (6 bases). Sequenced: PBMCs. In DNA, the CDR3 is TGTGCCAGCAGACACAGGGAGGGCACTGAAGCTTTCTTT. It specifies CASRHREGTEAFF.